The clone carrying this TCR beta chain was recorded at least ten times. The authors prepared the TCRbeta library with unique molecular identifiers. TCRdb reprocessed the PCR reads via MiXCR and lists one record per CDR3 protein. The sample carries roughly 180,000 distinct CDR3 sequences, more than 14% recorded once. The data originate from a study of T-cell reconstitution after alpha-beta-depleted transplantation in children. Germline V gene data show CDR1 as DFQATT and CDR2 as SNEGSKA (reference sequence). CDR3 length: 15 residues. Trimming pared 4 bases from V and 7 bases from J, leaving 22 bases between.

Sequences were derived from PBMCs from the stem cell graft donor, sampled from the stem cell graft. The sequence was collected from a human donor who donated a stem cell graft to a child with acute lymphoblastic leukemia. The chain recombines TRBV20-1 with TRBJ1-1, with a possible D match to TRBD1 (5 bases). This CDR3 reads CSAMTAFARQLEAFF. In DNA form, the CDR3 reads TGCAGTGCTATGACAGCATTTGCGAGACAGCTTGAAGCTTTCTTT.